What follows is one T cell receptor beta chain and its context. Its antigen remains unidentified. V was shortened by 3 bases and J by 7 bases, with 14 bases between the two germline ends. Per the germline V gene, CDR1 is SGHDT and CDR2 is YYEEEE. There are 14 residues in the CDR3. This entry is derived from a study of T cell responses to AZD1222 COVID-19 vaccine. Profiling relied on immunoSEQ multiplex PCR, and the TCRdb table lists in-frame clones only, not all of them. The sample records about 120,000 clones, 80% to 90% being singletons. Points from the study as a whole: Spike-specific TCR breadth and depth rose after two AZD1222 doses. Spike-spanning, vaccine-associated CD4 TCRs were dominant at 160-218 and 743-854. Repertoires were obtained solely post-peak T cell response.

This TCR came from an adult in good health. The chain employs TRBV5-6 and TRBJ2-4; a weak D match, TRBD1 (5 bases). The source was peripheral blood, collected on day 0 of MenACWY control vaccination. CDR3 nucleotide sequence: TGTGCCAGCAGCTCTATTAGGGGCATTAACATTCAGTACTTC. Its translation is CASSSIRGINIQYF.